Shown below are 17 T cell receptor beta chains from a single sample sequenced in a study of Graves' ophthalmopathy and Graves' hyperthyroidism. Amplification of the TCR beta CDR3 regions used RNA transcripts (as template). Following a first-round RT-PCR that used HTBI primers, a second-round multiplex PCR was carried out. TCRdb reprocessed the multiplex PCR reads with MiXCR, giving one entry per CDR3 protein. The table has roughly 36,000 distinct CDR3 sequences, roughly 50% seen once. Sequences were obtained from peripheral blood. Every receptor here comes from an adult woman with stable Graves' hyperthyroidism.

This CDR3 reads CSARVVGGSSYNEQFF. The CDR3 bases are TGCAGTGCTAGGGTGGTGGGCGGGAGCTCCTACAATGAGCAGTTCTTC. The chain is built from TRBV20-1 and TRBJ2-1; 7 bases match TRBD2. The CDR3 loop spans 16 amino acids. V was clipped by 3 bases and J by 0 bases; unmatched bases: 8. The germline V gene has CDR1 DFQATT and CDR2 SNEGSKA (reference sequence).

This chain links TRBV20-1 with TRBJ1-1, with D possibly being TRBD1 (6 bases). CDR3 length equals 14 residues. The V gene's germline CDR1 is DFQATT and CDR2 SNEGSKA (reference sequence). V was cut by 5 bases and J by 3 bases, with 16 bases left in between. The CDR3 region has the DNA TGCAGTGCTGGATTTACAGGGCGGGACACTGAAGCTTTCTTT. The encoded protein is CSAGFTGRDTEAFF.

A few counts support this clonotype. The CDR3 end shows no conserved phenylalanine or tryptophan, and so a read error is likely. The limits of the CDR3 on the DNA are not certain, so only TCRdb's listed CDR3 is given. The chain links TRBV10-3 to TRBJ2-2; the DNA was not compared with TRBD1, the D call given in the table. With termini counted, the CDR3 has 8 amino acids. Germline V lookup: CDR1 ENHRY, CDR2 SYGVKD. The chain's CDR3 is CAISGARQ.

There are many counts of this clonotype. The CDR3 is CASSSAEGAAFF. The DNA for the CDR3 is TGTGCCAGCAGCTCCGCCGAGGGGGCGGCTTTCTTT. The gene calls are TRBV7-8 and TRBJ1-1; 7 bases agree with TRBD1. Germline assignment: CDR1 SGHVS and CDR2 FQNEAQ. The CDR3 covers 12 residues. V trimming: 4 bases; J trimming: 11 bases; junction bases outside the gene matches: 7.

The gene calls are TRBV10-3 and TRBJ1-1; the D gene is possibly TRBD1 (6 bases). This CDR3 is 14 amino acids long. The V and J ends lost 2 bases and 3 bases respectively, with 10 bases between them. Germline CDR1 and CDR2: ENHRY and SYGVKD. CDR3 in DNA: TGTGCCATCAGTGAGCCTGGACAGTACACTGAAGCTTTCTTT. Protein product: CAISEPGQYTEAFF.

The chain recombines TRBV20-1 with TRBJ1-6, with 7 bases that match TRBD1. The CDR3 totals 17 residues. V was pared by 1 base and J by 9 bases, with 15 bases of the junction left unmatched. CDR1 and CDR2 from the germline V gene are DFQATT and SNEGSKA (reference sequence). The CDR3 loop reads CSARALDRAGSGSPLHF. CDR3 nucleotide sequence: TGCAGTGCTAGAGCCTTAGACAGGGCCGGGTCGGGTTCACCCCTCCACTTT.

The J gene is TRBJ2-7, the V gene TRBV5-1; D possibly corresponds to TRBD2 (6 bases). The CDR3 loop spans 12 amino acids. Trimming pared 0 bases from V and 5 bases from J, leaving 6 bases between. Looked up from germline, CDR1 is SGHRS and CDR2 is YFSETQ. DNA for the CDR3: TGCGCCAGCAGCTTGGGCGGGGACGAGCAGTACTTC. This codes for CASSLGGDEQYF.

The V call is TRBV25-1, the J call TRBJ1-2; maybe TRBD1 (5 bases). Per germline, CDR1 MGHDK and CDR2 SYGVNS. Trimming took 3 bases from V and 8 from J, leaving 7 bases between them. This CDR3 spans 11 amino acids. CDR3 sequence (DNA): TGTGCCAGCAGTGACAGGGTCGGCTACACCTTC. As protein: CASSDRVGYTF.

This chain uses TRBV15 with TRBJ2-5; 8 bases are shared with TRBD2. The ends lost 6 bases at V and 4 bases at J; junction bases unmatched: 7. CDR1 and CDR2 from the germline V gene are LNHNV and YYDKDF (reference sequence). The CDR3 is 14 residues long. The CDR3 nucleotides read TGTGCCACCAGGGAAGCGGGAGCGGGAGAGACCCAGTACTTC. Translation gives CATREAGAGETQYF.

CDR3 coding DNA: TGTGCCAGCAGGGGGGGGGGCGCACATGGCTACACCTTC. Its translation: CASRGGGAHGYTF. The genes are TRBV12-3 or TRBV12-4 and TRBJ1-2; a weak D match, TRBD1 (6 bases). CDR3 length: 13 residues. Trimming cost V 6 bases and J 6 bases, with 14 bases left between them.

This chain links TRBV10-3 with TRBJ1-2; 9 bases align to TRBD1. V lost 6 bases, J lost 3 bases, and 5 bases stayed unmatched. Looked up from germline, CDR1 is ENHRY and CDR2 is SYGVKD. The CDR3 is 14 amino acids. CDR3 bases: TGTGCCATCAGCACGGACAGGGGCTACTATGGCTACACCTTC. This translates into CAISTDRGYYGYTF.

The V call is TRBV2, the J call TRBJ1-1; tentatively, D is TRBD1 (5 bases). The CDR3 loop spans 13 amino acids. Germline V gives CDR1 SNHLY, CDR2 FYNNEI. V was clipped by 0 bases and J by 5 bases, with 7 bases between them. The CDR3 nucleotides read TGTGCCAGCAGTGAAGCGGGGGGGACTGAAGCTTTCTTT. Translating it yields CASSEAGGTEAFF.

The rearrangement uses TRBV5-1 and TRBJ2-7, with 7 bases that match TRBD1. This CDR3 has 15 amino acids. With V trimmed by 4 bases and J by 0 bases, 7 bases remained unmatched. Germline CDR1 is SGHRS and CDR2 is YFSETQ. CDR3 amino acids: CASSTDRPYSYEQYF. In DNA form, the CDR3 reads TGCGCCAGCAGCACGGACAGGCCATACTCCTACGAGCAGTACTTC.

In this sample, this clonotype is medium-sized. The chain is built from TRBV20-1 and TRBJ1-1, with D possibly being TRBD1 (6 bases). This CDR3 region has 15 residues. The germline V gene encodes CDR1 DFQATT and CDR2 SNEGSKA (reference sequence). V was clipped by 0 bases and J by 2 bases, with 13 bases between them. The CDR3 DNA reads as TGCAGTGCTAGAGATCTGAACAGGGCAAACACTGAAGCTTTCTTT. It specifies CSARDLNRANTEAFF.

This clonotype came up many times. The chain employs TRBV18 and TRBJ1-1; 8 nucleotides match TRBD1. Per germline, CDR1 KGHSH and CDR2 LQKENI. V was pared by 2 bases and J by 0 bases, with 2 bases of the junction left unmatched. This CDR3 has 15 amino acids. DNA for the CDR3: TGTGCCAGCTCACCAGGACAGGGTCTGAACACTGAAGCTTTCTTT. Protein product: CASSPGQGLNTEAFF.

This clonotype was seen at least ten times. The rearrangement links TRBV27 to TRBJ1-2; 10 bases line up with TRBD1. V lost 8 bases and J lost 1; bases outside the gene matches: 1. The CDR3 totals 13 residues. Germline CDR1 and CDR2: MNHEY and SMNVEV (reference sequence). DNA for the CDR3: TGTGCCAGCTGGGACAGGGGTAACTATGGCTACACCTTC. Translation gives CASWDRGNYGYTF.

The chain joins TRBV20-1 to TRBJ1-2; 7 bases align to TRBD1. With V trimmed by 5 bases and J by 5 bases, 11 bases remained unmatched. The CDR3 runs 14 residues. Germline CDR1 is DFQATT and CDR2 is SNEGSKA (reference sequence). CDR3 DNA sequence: TGCAGTGCTCTCGGGGCGGGCAGGGGGTATGGCTACACCTTC. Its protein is CSALGAGRGYGYTF.